These T cell receptor beta chains were read from a single sample in a study of blood T cell repertoires in COVID-19. Produced via immunoSEQ multiplex PCR; TCRdb's table is partial and in-frame only. Of 200,000 or so clones in the sample, under 90% were seen once. Sequencing was done on a sample of peripheral blood. The source of these receptors is a human donor in a cohort sampled during active COVID-19. CDR3s include the opening cysteine and the closing phenylalanine or tryptophan. D genes are given only for firm matches. Clone size is given for some rows only: seen once, a few or many times, or a class if the clone is expanded.

v_gene	d_gene	j_gene	abundance	CDR3nt	CDR3aa
TRBV5-8	.	TRBJ2-7	.	TGTGCCAGCAGCTCGGGAGGTCGGACAGAGTACGACGAGCAGTACTTC	CASSSGGRTEYDEQYF
TRBV2	TRBD1	TRBJ1-2	.	TGTGCCAGCAGGACCGGGACAGGGTCCAAAGGAGCCTATGGCTACACCTTC	CASRTGTGSKGAYGYTF
TRBV3-1/TRBV3-2	TRBD1	TRBJ1-2	.	TGTGCCAGCAGCCAAGATCATAGGGGGCGAGGGTTCTATGGCTACACCTTC	CASSQDHRGRGFYGYTF
TRBV9	TRBD2	TRBJ2-3	.	TGTGCCAGCAGCCGCTCGGGGGGGGATACGCAGTATTTT	CASSRSGGDTQYF
TRBV7-9	TRBD1	TRBJ1-2	.	TGTGCCAGCAGCATAGGGACAGACACCTATGGCTACACCTTC	CASSIGTDTYGYTF
TRBV5-1	.	TRBJ1-1	.	TGCGCCAGCAGCTTAGACCAGGGCTTCACTGAAGCTTTCTTT	CASSLDQGFTEAFF
TRBV2	.	TRBJ1-3	.	TGTGCCAGCGGGAGCTTCCGTGGAAACACCATATATTTT	CASGSFRGNTIYF
TRBV7-8	.	TRBJ2-3	.	TGTGCCAGCAGCTCCCCTGGTGGCGGGGAGAGGGGTACGCAGTATTTT	CASSSPGGGERGTQYF
TRBV28	TRBD2	TRBJ2-7	.	TGTGCCAGCAGTAAAGGGACTAGCGGGAGGGACGTCTCCTACGAGCAGTACTTC	CASSKGTSGRDVSYEQYF
TRBV14	.	TRBJ1-1	.	TGTGCCAGCAGCCACCTACGGGATTATGAAGCTTTCTTT	CASSHLRDYEAFF
TRBV4-1	TRBD1	TRBJ2-5	.	TGCGCCAGCAGCCAAGGGACAGGGGATTTCGAGACCCAGTACTTC	CASSQGTGDFETQYF
TRBV15	.	TRBJ1-1	.	TGTGCCACCAGCAGGGGGCTGACAGATCAGAACACTGAAGCTTTCTTT	CATSRGLTDQNTEAFF
TRBV24-1	.	TRBJ2-1	.	TGTGCCACCAGTGATTCCCTTAATGGCGAGGGTTTGAATGAGCAGTTCTTC	CATSDSLNGEGLNEQFF
TRBV5-1	TRBD1	TRBJ1-2	.	TGCGCCAGCAGCACGCCCGGGACAGGGGGGATTAACTATGGCTACACCTTC	CASSTPGTGGINYGYTF
TRBV6-5	TRBD2	TRBJ2-5	.	TGTGCCAGCAGTTACGAGTCGGGAGGGCGACGAGAGACCCAGTACTTC	CASSYESGGRRETQYF
TRBV6-1	.	TRBJ1-1	.	TGTGCCAGCAGTGAAGCGAGGGTGAACACTGAAGCTTTCTTT	CASSEARVNTEAFF
TRBV12-3/TRBV12-4	.	TRBJ1-1	.	TGTGCCAGCATAGCGGGAAAAGCTTTCTTT	CASIAGKAFF
TRBV10-2	TRBD1	TRBJ1-1	.	TGCGCCAGCGAGTCCAAGGGGGCCTCGAACACTGAAGCTTTCTTT	CASESKGASNTEAFF
TRBV6-4	TRBD2	TRBJ2-1	.	TGTGCCAGCAGTGACGAGACTAGCGGGGCTAATGAGCAGTTCTTC	CASSDETSGANEQFF
TRBV5-1	.	TRBJ1-1	.	TGCGCCAGCAGCTTGCTAGGTGGGTCGAACACTGAAGCTTTCTTT	CASSLLGGSNTEAFF
TRBV10-3	TRBD1	TRBJ2-2	.	TGTGCCATCAAGGGACAGGGGGAGACCGGGGAGCTGTTTTTT	CAIKGQGETGELFF
TRBV27	TRBD1	TRBJ1-2	few	TGTGCCAGCAGTCCAGGGACAGGCATCTATGGCTACACCTTC	CASSPGTGIYGYTF
TRBV6-5	.	TRBJ1-1	.	TGTGCCAGCAGTTACGACAGGATGAACACTGAAGCTTTCTTT	CASSYDRMNTEAFF
TRBV28	.	TRBJ1-5	.	TGTGCCAGCAGTCGACTTCAGCCCCAGCATTTT	CASSRLQPQHF
TRBV19	TRBD1	TRBJ1-2	.	TGTGCCAGTAAGGTAGGGGGCGCCGACTATGGCTACACCTTC	CASKVGGADYGYTF
TRBV21-1	.	TRBJ1-1	.	TGTGCCAGCAGCCTTTCAGGGTTGAACACTGAAGCTTTCTTT	CASSLSGLNTEAFF
TRBV5-4	TRBD1	TRBJ2-7	few	TGTGCCAGCAGCTATTCGGGACAGGGGGCCTACTACGAGCAGTACTTC	CASSYSGQGAYYEQYF
TRBV10-1	TRBD1	TRBJ2-3	.	TGCGCCAGCACCCGGGACAGGGGATCAGATACGCAGTATTTT	CASTRDRGSDTQYF
TRBV14	TRBD1	TRBJ1-1	.	TGTGCCAGCAGCCGAGGGGACAGGGGCCGCAGCAGGGCTTTCTTT	CASSRGDRGRSRAFF
TRBV27	.	TRBJ1-1	.	TGTGCCAGCAGACCCCTACAGGGAAGTATTCCTGAAGCTTTCTTT	CASRPLQGSIPEAFF
TRBV5-4	TRBD1	TRBJ2-6	.	TGTGCCAGTACCGGGACAGGGCGTTCTGGGGCCAACGTCCTGACTTTC	CASTGTGRSGANVLTF
TRBV7-2	TRBD2	TRBJ2-3	.	TGTGCCAGCAGCTTGGACAGCGGGGGGGCCGTAGATACGCAGTATTTT	CASSLDSGGAVDTQYF
TRBV14	.	TRBJ2-1	few	TGTGCCAGCAGCCTGACTAGACGGGGAGAGCAGTTCTTC	CASSLTRRGEQFF
TRBV28	TRBD1	TRBJ1-2	.	TGTGCCAGCAGTGCCGGGACAGGGAAGGGCTACACCTTC	CASSAGTGKGYTF
TRBV5-1	.	TRBJ2-2	.	TGCGCCAGCAGCATAGATGCCACCGGGGAGCTGTTTTTT	CASSIDATGELFF
TRBV7-2	.	TRBJ1-2	.	TGTGCCAGCAGCATACCTCGGAGGGGCTATGGCTACACCTTC	CASSIPRRGYGYTF
TRBV6-5	TRBD1	TRBJ1-5	.	TGTGCCACCTTAGGGACAGAGGCCTGGGGGCCCCAGCATTTT	CATLGTEAWGPQHF
TRBV19	.	TRBJ2-2	.	TGTGCCAGTGCCTCCCAGAGGGCCACCGGGGAGCTGTTTTTT	CASASQRATGELFF
TRBV6-5	TRBD1	TRBJ1-5	.	TGTGCCAGCAACCCGGACAGGACGAATCAGCCCCAGCATTTT	CASNPDRTNQPQHF
TRBV27	.	TRBJ1-2	.	TGTGCCAGCAGTCTCACGGCTACAGGATCCTACTATGGCTACACCTTC	CASSLTATGSYYGYTF
TRBV30	.	TRBJ2-6	.	TGTGCCTGGAGTGTTCGGGGTTCTAGCTCTGGGGCCAACGTCCTGACTTTC	CAWSVRGSSSGANVLTF
TRBV19	TRBD1	TRBJ1-5	.	TGTGCGTCATCGAAGGGACAGGGTTATCAGCCCCAGCATTTT	CASSKGQGYQPQHF
TRBV5-1	TRBD2	TRBJ2-5	once	TGCGCCAGCAGCTTGGCCGCGGGAGGGCACCAAGAGACCCAGTACTTC	CASSLAAGGHQETQYF
TRBV6-6	.	TRBJ2-5	.	TGTGCCAGCATCGGAGTCATGGAGACCCAGTACTTC	CASIGVMETQYF
TRBV28	TRBD2	TRBJ2-7	.	TGTGCCAGCAGTCGCGGGAGTGATAACGAGCAGTACTTC	CASSRGSDNEQYF
TRBV6-5	.	TRBJ1-2	once	TGTGCCAGCACCACAATCCCCTATGGCTACACCTTC	CASTTIPYGYTF
TRBV28	.	TRBJ1-2	.	TGTGCCAGCCCCAGGGACTCTGGCTACACCTTC	CASPRDSGYTF